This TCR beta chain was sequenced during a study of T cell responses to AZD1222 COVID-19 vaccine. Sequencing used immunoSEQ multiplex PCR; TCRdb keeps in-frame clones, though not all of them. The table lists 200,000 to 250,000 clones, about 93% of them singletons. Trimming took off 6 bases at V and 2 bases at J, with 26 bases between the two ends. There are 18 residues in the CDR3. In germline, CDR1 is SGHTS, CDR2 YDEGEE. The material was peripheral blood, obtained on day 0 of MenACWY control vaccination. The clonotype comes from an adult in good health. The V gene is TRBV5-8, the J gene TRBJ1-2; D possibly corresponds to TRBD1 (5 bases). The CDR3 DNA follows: TGTGCCAGCACTAATCCTGGCCAGGGACCGATTTCGAACTATGGCTACACCTTC. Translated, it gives CASTNPGQGPISNYGYTF.